The next 10 T cell receptor beta chains were all read from a single sample in a study of T cell repertoires in aging, cancer and after chemotherapy. Multiplex touch-down PCR with TRB-A/B primers amplified rearranged V-D-J TRB sequences. TCRdb re-analysed the multiplex PCR reads in MiXCR, keeping a single row per CDR3 protein. The top ten hold 9.5% to 10% of the sample, which has about 3,100 distinct CDR3 sequences, about 35% seen once. Amplification of TCR beta used genomic DNA extracted from peripheral blood. Sequenced: blood. These receptors came from a human donor with a solid tumor.

This clonotype is judged medium-sized. CDR3 nucleotides: TGTGCCAGCAGTTATTCGTACGGGACTACTGAGCAGTTCTTC. Encoded protein: CASSYSYGTTEQFF. The chain is built from TRBV6-5 and TRBJ2-1; 7 bases line up with TRBD2. Germline V CDR1 and CDR2: MNHEY, SVGAGI. Trimming at V came to 3 bases and at J to 9 bases, leaving 8 bases not matched to a gene. CDR3 length: 14 amino acids.

Comments on this clonotype: A read error may produce the germline difference seen at one junction end. This rearrangement joins TRBV6-5 to TRBJ1-1; a weak D match, TRBD1 (5 bases). CDR1 and CDR2 (germline): MNHEY, SVGAGI. The CDR3 totals 12 residues. The CDR3 DNA follows: TGTGCCAGCAGTGAAGGGCCCCCGGGGGGTTCTTTT. This gives the protein CASSEGPPGGSF.

By its share, this clonotype is medium-sized. The rearrangement links TRBV6-5 to TRBJ2-6; no clear D gene. In germline, CDR1 is MNHEY, CDR2 SVGAGI. Trimming removed 2 bases from V and 4 bases from J, with 9 bases in between. The CDR3 spans 15 residues. The CDR3 DNA reads as TGTGCCAGCAGTTACAATAATTTGGGGGCCAACGTCCTGACTTTC. It is translated as CASSYNNLGANVLTF.

CDR3 residues: CASSFEGRGSGYTF. For the CDR3, the DNA is TGTGCCAGCAGTTTCGAGGGGCGCGGGTCTGGCTACACCTTC. This chain connects TRBV12-3 or TRBV12-4 to TRBJ1-2; possible D gene TRBD1, 5 bases. Trimming removed 3 bases from V and 7 bases from J, with 15 bases in between. This CDR3 spans 14 amino acids.

V usage is TRBV20-1 and J usage is TRBJ2-5; D ambiguous. V lost 5 bases to trimming and J lost 2 bases, with 15 bases between them. Germline CDR1 DFQATT, CDR2 SNEGSKA (reference sequence). The CDR3 sequence is 14 residues long. CDR3 amino acids: CSAPRTGLQETQYF. DNA of the CDR3: TGCAGTGCTCCACGGACCGGGTTACAAGAGACCCAGTACTTC.

The CDR3 DNA follows: TGTGCCAGCAGCTTAGGAGGGACACGGCCGAATTCACCCCTCCACTTT. Its translation: CASSLGGTRPNSPLHF. The chain has TRBV7-2 and TRBJ1-6, with D possibly being TRBD1 (6 bases). The germline CDR1 and CDR2 sequences are SGHTA and FQGNSA. The CDR3 runs 16 residues. Trimming shortened V by 1 base and J by 7 bases, and 14 bases separated the two germline ends. The complete variable domain, with remaining parts taken from reference TRBV7-2 and TRBJ1-6, reads GAGVSQSPSNKVTEKGKDVELRCDPISGHTALYWYRQSLGQGLEFLIYFQGNSAPDKSGLPSDRFSAERTGGSVSTLTIQRTQQEDSAVYLCASSLGGTRPNSPLHFGNGTRLTVT.

This clonotype has only a few counts. The chain joins TRBV6-2 or TRBV6-3 to TRBJ2-7; D gene uncertain. This CDR3 is 13 amino acids long. Trimming took off 0 bases at V and 3 bases at J, with 6 bases between the two ends. Germline-derived CDR1 and CDR2 are MNHEY and SVGEGT. CDR3 bases: TGTGCCAGCAGTTACTCCTCGTTCTACGAGCAGTACTTC. Translated, it gives CASSYSSFYEQYF.

The chain joins TRBV19 to TRBJ1-5; possible D gene TRBD1, 6 bases. The ends were cut back, 6 bases at V and 3 bases at J, with 15 bases in the middle. The length of the CDR3 is 15 residues. Germline V CDR1 and CDR2: LNHDA, SQIVND (reference sequence). The CDR3: CASRPSGHHNQPQHF. CDR3 DNA: TGTGCCAGTAGACCATCGGGACACCACAATCAGCCCCAGCATTTT.

The CDR3 protein is CASSLFGQGISGYTF. CDR3 DNA sequence: TGTGCCAGCAGCTTGTTCGGACAGGGAATCAGTGGCTACACCTTC. The chain uses TRBV5-6 and TRBJ1-2, with TRBD1 matching 8 bases. There are 15 residues in the CDR3. The germline gives CDR1 SGHDT, CDR2 YYEEEE. The ends lost 1 base at V and 7 bases at J; junction bases unmatched: 9.

This clonotype is labeled as large. CDR3 sequence (DNA): TGCAGCGTTGAAGGTACCTCGGATACGCAGTATTTT. The encoded protein is CSVEGTSDTQYF. The chain uses TRBV29-1 and TRBJ2-3; no clear D gene. CDR3 size: 12 residues. In germline, CDR1 is SQVTM, CDR2 ANQGSEA. The V end was cut by 1 base, the J end by 6 bases, with 8 bases between.